The next 25 T cell receptor beta chains were all read from a single sample in a study of CD8+ T cells in alopecia areata. RNA extraction was followed by reverse transcription into cDNA, which acted as the sequencing template. Repertoires were generated with immunoSEQ multiplex PCR, while TCRdb's copy carries only in-frame clones and drops some. The table records more than 200,000 clones, 67% of them present only once. The sample in question was CD4+ T cells sorted from blood, obtained at week 0. The receptors derive from a human donor with alopecia areata.

The CDR3, as DNA: TGTGCCAGCAGGACCCGGGAACACTATGGCTACACCTTC. This translates into CASRTREHYGYTF. The rearrangement joins TRBV5-4 to TRBJ1-2; the D is unclear. V gave up 5 bases and J gave up 3 bases, with 11 bases separating them. The germline CDR1 and CDR2 sequences are SGHNT and YYREEE (reference sequence). The CDR3 length is 13 residues.

The chain employs TRBV4-3 and TRBJ1-1; no clear D gene. V dropped 0 bases and J dropped 3 bases, with 8 bases sitting between them. This CDR3 is built from 14 residues. Looked up from germline, CDR1 is LGHNA and CDR2 is YSLEER. This CDR3 is CASSQDRQYTEAFF. DNA for the CDR3: TGCGCCAGCAGCCAAGATAGGCAGTACACTGAAGCTTTCTTT.

This clone has more than one count but fewer than ten. This sequence joins TRBV7-2 and TRBJ1-2; D call uncertain. Germline-derived CDR1 and CDR2 are SGHTA and FQGNSA. V lost 5 bases and J 2 bases, leaving 9 bases between the germline ends. This CDR3 is built from 13 residues. CDR3 DNA sequence: TGTGCCAGCAGCCGTCTGAAGAACTATGGCTACACCTTC. Translating it yields CASSRLKNYGYTF.

This clone was found a few times. The J gene is TRBJ2-3, the V gene TRBV29-1; a possible D gene is TRBD2 (5 bases). Germline V gene sequence: CDR1 SQVTM, CDR2 ANQGSEA. There are 17 residues in the CDR3. V lost 4 bases, J lost 4 bases, and 24 bases lay in between. The CDR3, as DNA: TGCAGCGTTGTCGCCGTGGTCCTGGGAAAGGGAGCAGATACGCAGTATTTT. This encodes CSVVAVVLGKGADTQYF.

The chain combines TRBV30 with TRBJ1-2, with TRBD1 identical over 8 bases. V was pared by 3 bases and J by 8 bases, with 8 bases of the junction left unmatched. CDR1 and CDR2 from the germline V gene are GTSNPN and SVGIG (reference sequence). The CDR3 contains 13 residues. CDR3 nucleotides: TGTGCCTGGAGCTCTACAGGGGGAGACGGCTACACCTTC. Protein sequence: CAWSSTGGDGYTF.

This clone came up once. V usage is TRBV6-5 and J usage is TRBJ2-6; D perhaps matches TRBD1 (5 bases). Trimming shortened V by 1 base and J by 1 base, and 8 bases separated the two germline ends. The V gene's germline CDR1 is MNHEY and CDR2 SVGAGI. The CDR3 covers 16 residues. The CDR3 nucleotides are TGTGCCAGCAGTTACTTGACAGCGTCTGGGGCCAACGTCCTGACTTTC. Residues: CASSYLTASGANVLTF.

The chain is built from TRBV30 and TRBJ2-1; D is unresolved. The CDR3 totals 12 residues. The V gene lost 6 bases and the J gene lost 0 bases, with 6 bases spanning the gap. In germline, CDR1 is GTSNPN, CDR2 SVGIG (reference sequence). The CDR3 nucleotides are TGTGCCTGCCAGTACTCCTACAATGAGCAGTTCTTC. Residues: CACQYSYNEQFF.

DNA for the CDR3: TGTGCCACCAGCAGAGACAGGGGGATTGGACAGCCCCAGCATTTT. This translates into CATSRDRGIGQPQHF. The chain combines TRBV15 with TRBJ1-5; TRBD1 agrees at 7 bases. The CDR3 runs to 15 residues. V lost 0 bases and J lost 7; bases outside the gene matches: 6. Germline V gene lookup returns CDR1 LNHNV and CDR2 YYDKDF (reference sequence).

This clone appeared once. This chain uses TRBV5-8 with TRBJ2-5, with D perhaps given as TRBD1 or TRBD2 (6 bases each). Deletions cut 4 bases from V and 5 bases from J, with 21 bases between. CDR3 length equals 16 residues. From germline, CDR1 is SGHTS and CDR2 YDEGEE. The CDR3: CASSPERGQGRETQYF. Here the CDR3 DNA reads TGTGCCAGCAGCCCCGAGCGCGGCCAGGGGAGGGAGACCCAGTACTTC.

V and J are TRBV30 and TRBJ2-7; 8 bases agree with TRBD1. This CDR3 is built from 13 residues. Germline CDR1 GTSNPN, CDR2 SVGIG (reference sequence). Trimming took 3 bases from V and 6 from J; bases not matched to a gene: 7. CDR3 sequence reads: CAWRVRTGTEQYF. CDR3 in DNA: TGTGCCTGGAGGGTAAGGACAGGGACCGAGCAGTACTTC.

The chain carries TRBV29-1 and TRBJ1-1; the D gene is possibly TRBD1 (5 bases). The germline gives CDR1 SQVTM, CDR2 ANQGSEA. With 7 bases removed from V and 5 bases from J, the gap between germline ends came to 14 bases. The CDR3 has 12 residues. The DNA of the CDR3 is TGCAGCGGCAACCCGGGGGGGACTGAAGCTTTCTTT. Protein sequence: CSGNPGGTEAFF.

This clone was observed a handful of times. The rearrangement links TRBV29-1 to TRBJ2-7; perhaps TRBD1 as D (5 bases). Germline V CDR1 and CDR2: SQVTM, ANQGSEA. V was shortened by 7 bases and J by 5 bases, with 21 bases between the two germline ends. The length of the CDR3 is 14 residues. The CDR3 sequence: CSALKHPGNDEQYF. For the CDR3, the DNA is TGCAGCGCCTTGAAGCACCCAGGGAACGACGAGCAGTACTTC.

A single count supports this clone. The V gene is TRBV4-1, the J gene TRBJ1-2; no definite D call. Germline V CDR1 and CDR2: MGHRA, YSYEKL. This CDR3 contains 12 residues. V gave up 1 base and J gave up 8 bases, with 8 bases separating them. CDR3 DNA: TGCGCCAGCAGCCAAGTTACACACGGCTACACCTTC. The encoded protein is CASSQVTHGYTF.

The rearrangement uses TRBV30 and TRBJ1-5, with a weak D call TRBD1 (6 bases). The CDR3 length is 13 residues. The V end lost 5 bases, the J end lost 4 bases, and 12 bases lay between the germline ends. Germline loops: CDR1 GTSNPN, CDR2 SVGIG (reference sequence). This chain's CDR3 is CAWGDRLNQPQHF. CDR3 nucleotides: TGTGCCTGGGGAGACAGGCTAAATCAGCCCCAGCATTTT.

The chain uses TRBV30 and TRBJ2-5; D call uncertain. In germline, CDR1 is GTSNPN, CDR2 SVGIG (reference sequence). The CDR3 totals 11 residues. V lost 4 bases and J lost 5, with 8 bases in between. CDR3 in amino acids: CAWTDRETQYF. The CDR3 DNA is TGTGCCTGGACTGACCGGGAGACCCAGTACTTC.

The chain uses TRBV18 and TRBJ2-3; no clear D gene. CDR1 and CDR2 from the germline V gene are KGHSH and LQKENI. This CDR3 is 14 amino acids long. V gave up 5 bases and J gave up 1 base, with 10 bases separating them. The CDR3 here is CASSFGLGTDTQYF. The CDR3 DNA sequence: TGTGCCAGCTCATTCGGGCTCGGCACAGATACGCAGTATTTT.

The J gene is TRBJ1-1, the V gene TRBV29-1, with D perhaps matching TRBD1 (6 bases). The germline CDR1 and CDR2 sequences are SQVTM and ANQGSEA. The germline V and J ends were trimmed by 0 bases and 4 bases, with 9 bases remaining between them. This CDR3 is 13 amino acids long. CDR3 residues: CSVEEGQSTEAFF. The CDR3 DNA is TGCAGCGTTGAAGAAGGACAGAGCACTGAAGCTTTCTTT.

The V and J genes are TRBV11-2 and TRBJ2-5; the match to TRBD1 covers 8 bases. Unmatched junction bases numbered 6, after V lost 5 bases and J lost 4 bases. CDR1 and CDR2 (germline): SGHAT, FQNNGV. This CDR3 is 14 amino acids long. The CDR3 region is CASSLDRGGETQYF. As DNA, the CDR3 is TGTGCCAGCAGCCTTGACAGGGGTGGAGAGACCCAGTACTTC.

V usage is TRBV30 and J usage is TRBJ2-7; no clear D. V dropped 2 bases and J dropped 2 bases, with 4 bases sitting between them. The CDR3 is 11 residues long. Per germline, CDR1 GTSNPN and CDR2 SVGIG (reference sequence). CDR3 sequence (DNA): TGTGCCTGGAGTCAGGCCTACGAGCAGTACTTC. It translates to CAWSQAYEQYF.

This rearrangement joins TRBV7-2 to TRBJ2-1; 7 bases are shared with TRBD2. Germline V gives CDR1 SGHTA, CDR2 FQGNSA. J gave up 9 bases and V 10 bases, and 9 bases lay outside the gene matches. This CDR3 comprises 12 residues. CDR3 protein: CATSRGEGEQFF. The CDR3 DNA sequence: TGTGCCACCTCCCGCGGGGAGGGTGAGCAGTTCTTC. Full variable domain (rest looked up from reference TRBV7-2 and TRBJ2-1): GAGVSQSPSNKVTEKGKDVELRCDPISGHTALYWYRQSLGQGLEFLIYFQGNSAPDKSGLPSDRFSAERTGGSVSTLTIQRTQQEDSAVYLCATSRGEGEQFFGPGTRLTVL.

Details on this clone: Other DNA sequences in the same sample also yield this CDR3. The rearrangement links TRBV4-3 to TRBJ1-6, with a weak D call TRBD1 (5 bases). V shed 1 base and J shed 8 bases, with 6 bases lying between them. In germline, CDR1 is LGHNA, CDR2 YSLEER. The CDR3 runs to 13 residues. CDR3 amino acids: CASSQGGDSPLHF. CDR3 sequence (DNA): TGCGCCAGCAGCCAAGGGGGGGATTCACCCCTCCACTTT.

The V call is TRBV6-5, the J call TRBJ2-1; D remains unclear. From germline, CDR1 is MNHEY and CDR2 SVGAGI. Deletions cut 1 base from V and 9 bases from J, with 13 bases between. The CDR3 spans 14 residues. The CDR3 nucleotides are TGTGCCAGCAGTTACTTGGGTAAGCGAGGTGAGCAGTTCTTC. It codes for CASSYLGKRGEQFF.

This clone was seen more than once but under ten times. The chain joins TRBV7-2 to TRBJ2-1; TRBD2 aligns across 9 bases. The germline V gene encodes CDR1 SGHTA and CDR2 FQGNSA. The ends lost 1 base at V and 6 bases at J; junction bases unmatched: 4. This CDR3 is 15 amino acids long. The CDR3 sequence is CASSLGPGLANEQFF. The CDR3 bases are TGTGCCAGCAGCTTAGGGCCGGGACTAGCCAATGAGCAGTTCTTC.

The gene calls are TRBV7-2 and TRBJ2-5; D ambiguous. V shed 4 bases and J shed 5 bases, with 11 bases lying between them. The germline V gene has CDR1 SGHTA and CDR2 FQGNSA. This CDR3 is built from 13 residues. CDR3 bases: TGTGCCAGCAGCTCCACCACCGGGGAGACCCAGTACTTC. Encoded protein: CASSSTTGETQYF. Variable domain in full (rest from reference TRBV7-2 and TRBJ2-5): GAGVSQSPSNKVTEKGKDVELRCDPISGHTALYWYRQSLGQGLEFLIYFQGNSAPDKSGLPSDRFSAERTGGSVSTLTIQRTQQEDSAVYLCASSSTTGETQYFGPGTRLLVL.

The chain is built from TRBV18 and TRBJ2-5; D is unclear. This CDR3 spans 13 amino acids. V gave up 2 bases and J gave up 5 bases, with 9 bases separating them. Germline assignment: CDR1 KGHSH and CDR2 LQKENI. The CDR3 coding sequence is TGTGCCAGCTCACCAATCTCTGGGGAGACCCAGTACTTC. Its protein is CASSPISGETQYF.